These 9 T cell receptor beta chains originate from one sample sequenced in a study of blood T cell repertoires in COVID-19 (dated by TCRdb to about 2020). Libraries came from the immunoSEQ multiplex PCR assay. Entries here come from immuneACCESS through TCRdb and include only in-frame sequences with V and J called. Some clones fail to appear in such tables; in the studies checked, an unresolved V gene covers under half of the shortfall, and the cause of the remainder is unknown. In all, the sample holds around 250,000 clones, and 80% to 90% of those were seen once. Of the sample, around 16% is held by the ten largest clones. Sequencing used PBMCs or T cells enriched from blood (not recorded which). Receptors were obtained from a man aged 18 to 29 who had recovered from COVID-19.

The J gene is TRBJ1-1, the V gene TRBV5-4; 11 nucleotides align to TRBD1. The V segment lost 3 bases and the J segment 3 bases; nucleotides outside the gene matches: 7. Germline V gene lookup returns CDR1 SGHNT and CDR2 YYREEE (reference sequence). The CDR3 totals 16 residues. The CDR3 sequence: CASSSGQGAEDTEAFF. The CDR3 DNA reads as TGTGCCAGCAGCTCTGGACAGGGGGCGGAGGACACTGAAGCTTTCTTT.

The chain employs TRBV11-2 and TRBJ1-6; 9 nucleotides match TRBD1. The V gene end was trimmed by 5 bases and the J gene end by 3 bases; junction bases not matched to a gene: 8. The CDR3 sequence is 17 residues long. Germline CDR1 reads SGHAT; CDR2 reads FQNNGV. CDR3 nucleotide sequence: TGTGCCAGCAGCGAAACAGGGGGCGCGTTCTATAATTCACCCCTCCACTTT. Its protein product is CASSETGGAFYNSPLHF. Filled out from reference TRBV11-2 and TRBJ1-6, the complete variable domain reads EAGVAQSPRYKIIEKRQSVAFWCNPISGHATLYWYQQILGQGPKLLIQFQNNGVVDDSQLPKDRFSAERLKGVDSTLKIQPAKLEDSAVYLCASSETGGAFYNSPLHFGNGTRLTVT.

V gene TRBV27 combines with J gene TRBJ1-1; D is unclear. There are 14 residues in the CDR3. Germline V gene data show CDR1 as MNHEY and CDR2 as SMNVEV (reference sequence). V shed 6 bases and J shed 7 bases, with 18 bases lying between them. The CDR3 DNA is TGTGCCAGCAGCTCCGTGGCATCGGGGATTGAAGCTTTCTTT. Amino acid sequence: CASSSVASGIEAFF.

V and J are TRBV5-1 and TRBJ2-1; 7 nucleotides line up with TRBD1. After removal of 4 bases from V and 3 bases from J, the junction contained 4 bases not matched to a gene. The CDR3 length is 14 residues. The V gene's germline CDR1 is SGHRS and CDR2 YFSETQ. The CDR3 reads CASSGGQYYNEQFF. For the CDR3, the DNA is TGCGCCAGCAGCGGGGGACAGTACTACAATGAGCAGTTCTTC.

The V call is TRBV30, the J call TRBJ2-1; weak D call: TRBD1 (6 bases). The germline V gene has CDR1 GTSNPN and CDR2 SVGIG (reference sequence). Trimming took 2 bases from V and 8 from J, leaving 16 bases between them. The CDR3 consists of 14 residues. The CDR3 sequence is CAWSFGEGDDEQFF. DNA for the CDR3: TGTGCCTGGAGTTTCGGCGAGGGGGACGATGAGCAGTTCTTC. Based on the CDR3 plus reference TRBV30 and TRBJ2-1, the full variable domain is SQTIHQWPATLVQPVGSPLSLECTVEGTSNPNLYWYRQAAGRGLQLLFYSVGIGQISSEVPQNLSASRPQDRQFILSSKKLLLSDSGFYLCAWSFGEGDDEQFFGPGTRLTVL.

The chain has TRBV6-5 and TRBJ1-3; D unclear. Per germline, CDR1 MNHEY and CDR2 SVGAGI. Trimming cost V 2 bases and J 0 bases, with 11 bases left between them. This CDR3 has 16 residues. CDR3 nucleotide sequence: TGTGCCAGCAGTTACGAAACGAGCACCTCTGGAAACACCATATATTTT. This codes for CASSYETSTSGNTIYF.

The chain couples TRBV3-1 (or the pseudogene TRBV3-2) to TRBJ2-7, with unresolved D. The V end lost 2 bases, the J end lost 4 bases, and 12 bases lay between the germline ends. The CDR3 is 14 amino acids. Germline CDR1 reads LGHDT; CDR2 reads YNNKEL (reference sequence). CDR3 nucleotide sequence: TGTGCCAGCAGCCAAAGGCAGGATCTGTACGAGCAGTACTTC. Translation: CASSQRQDLYEQYF.

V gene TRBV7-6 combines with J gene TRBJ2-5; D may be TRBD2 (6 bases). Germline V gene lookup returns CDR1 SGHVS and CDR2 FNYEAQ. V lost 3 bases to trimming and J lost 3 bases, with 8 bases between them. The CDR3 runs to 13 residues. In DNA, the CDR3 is TGTGCCAGCAGCTTTTGGGGGGAAGAGACCCAGTACTTC. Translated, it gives CASSFWGEETQYF.

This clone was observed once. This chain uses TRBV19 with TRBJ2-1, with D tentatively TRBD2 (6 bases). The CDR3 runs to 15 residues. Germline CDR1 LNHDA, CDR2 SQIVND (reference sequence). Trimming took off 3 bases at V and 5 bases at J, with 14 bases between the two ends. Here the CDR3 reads CASSMGLARNNEQFF. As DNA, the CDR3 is TGTGCCAGTAGTATGGGTCTAGCGCGTAACAATGAGCAGTTCTTC.